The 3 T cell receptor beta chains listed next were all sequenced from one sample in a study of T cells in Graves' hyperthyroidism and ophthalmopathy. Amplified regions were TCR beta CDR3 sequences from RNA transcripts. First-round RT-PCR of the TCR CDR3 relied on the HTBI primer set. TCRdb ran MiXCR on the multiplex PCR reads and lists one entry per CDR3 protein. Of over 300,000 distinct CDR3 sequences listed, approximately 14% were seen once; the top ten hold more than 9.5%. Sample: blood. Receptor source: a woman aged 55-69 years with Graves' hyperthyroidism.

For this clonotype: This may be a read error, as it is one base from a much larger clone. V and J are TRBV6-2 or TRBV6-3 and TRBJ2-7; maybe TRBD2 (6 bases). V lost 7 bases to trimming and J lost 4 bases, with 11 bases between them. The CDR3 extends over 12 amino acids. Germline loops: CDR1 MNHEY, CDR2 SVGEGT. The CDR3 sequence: CASNFGGYEQYF. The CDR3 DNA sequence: TGTGCCAGCAACTTCGGGGGTTACGAGCAGTACTTC.

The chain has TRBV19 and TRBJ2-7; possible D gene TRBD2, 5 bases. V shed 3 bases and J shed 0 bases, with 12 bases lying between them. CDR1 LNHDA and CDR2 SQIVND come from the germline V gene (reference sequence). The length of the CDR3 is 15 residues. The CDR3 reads CASSIGGLDSYEQYF. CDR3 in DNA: TGTGCCAGTAGTATCGGAGGACTCGACTCCTACGAGCAGTACTTC.

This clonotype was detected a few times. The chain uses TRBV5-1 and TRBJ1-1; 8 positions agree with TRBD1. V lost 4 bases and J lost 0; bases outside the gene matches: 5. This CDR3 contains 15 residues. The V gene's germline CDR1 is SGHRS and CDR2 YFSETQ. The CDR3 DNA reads TGCGCCAGCAGCGGGGGACAGGCCATGAACACTGAAGCTTTCTTT. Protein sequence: CASSGGQAMNTEAFF.